This T cell receptor beta chain was sequenced during a study of T cell repertoires in cytomegalovirus infection. The overall study: CMV infection together with matching HLA type was indicated by public TCR beta signatures.

The study's findings and limits: Pooled public TCR beta family frequency picked out CMV carriers with the relevant HLA.

Between the trimmed V and J ends, which lost 4 bases and 0 bases, there was a span of 12 bases. The CDR3 is made up of 16 amino acids. In germline, CDR1 is ENHRY, CDR2 SYGVKD. This clonotype has just a few counts. Its target is unknown. TCRdb fed the reads into MiXCR, producing one record per CDR3 protein. The sample yields about 740,000 distinct CDR3 sequences, 35% seen once. The specimen sequenced was PBMCs. This rearrangement joins TRBV10-3 to TRBJ2-2; TRBD2 might be the D (5 bases). The TCR comes from a human donor in good health (CMV status not recorded). Some clones in this sample may be carry-over from other donors' samples. In DNA form, the CDR3 reads TGTGCCATCAGTGTCGACGGGATCACGAACACCGGGGAGCTGTTTTTT. It specifies CAISVDGITNTGELFF.